This TCR beta chain was documented in a study of blood T cells in healthy people across ages. This CDR3 has 15 amino acids. Trimming shortened V by 0 bases and J by 2 bases, and 11 bases separated the two germline ends. Germline assignment: CDR1 KGHSY and CDR2 FQNENV. Together with a sample-barcoded 5' primer, a J-beta primer mix was included in a second PCR lasting roughly 6 to 12 cycles. TCRdb independently ran MiXCR on the 5' RACE reads; one entry per CDR3 protein. The sample has hundreds of thousands of distinct CDR3 sequences; around 54% are singletons. The specimen sequenced was blood. The rearrangement links TRBV16 to TRBJ2-7, with D unresolved. The TCR was taken from a man in his sixties in good health. The DNA of the CDR3 is TGTGCCAGCAGCCAATCGGGCAGTACAGCCTACGAGCAGTACTTC. Translated, it gives CASSQSGSTAYEQYF.